The T cell receptor beta chain under discussion was sequenced for a study of Graves' ophthalmopathy and Graves' hyperthyroidism. With 2 bases removed from V and 4 bases from J, the gap between germline ends came to 17 bases. The CDR3 sequence is 16 residues long. Germline V lookup: CDR1 MNHEY, CDR2 SMNVEV (reference sequence). RNA served as the template for amplifying TCR beta CDR3 regions. In the first round, RT-PCR was carried out with HTBI primers, and a multiplex PCR formed the second round. MiXCR, run by TCRdb on the multiplex PCR reads, gives a single entry per CDR3 protein. Altogether a few hundred thousand distinct CDR3 sequences are present, 15% being singletons, with the ten largest covering approximately 7%. This clonotype was found many times.

The sequenced material came from peripheral blood. This chain connects TRBV27 to TRBJ1-1; no definite D call. The sequence derives from a woman aged 18 to 35 with stable Graves' hyperthyroidism. The CDR3 is CASSLIAASGSTEAFF. The CDR3 DNA follows: TGTGCCAGCAGTTTAATTGCGGCCTCGGGTAGCACTGAAGCTTTCTTT.